This TCR beta chain came from a study of post-analysis software for immune sequencing data. Remarks on this clonotype: Antigen specificity is unknown.

Trimming at V came to 6 bases and at J to 4 bases, leaving 8 bases not matched to a gene. The CDR3 runs to 16 residues. Germline loops: CDR1 KGHSH, CDR2 LQKENI. Tagging with unique molecular identifiers was a feature of the TCR beta cDNA libraries. Approximately 0.5 million cDNA molecules were recovered from an input of about 1 to 10 million T cells. One entry per CDR3 protein results from TCRdb running MiXCR on the PCR reads. The sample has more than 450,000 distinct CDR3 sequences; 44% are singletons. Study-wide findings and caveats: Patients showed TRBV5-6, TRBV5-1 and TRBV20-1 among five TRBV segments more frequent than in controls. When compared against controls, multiple sclerosis patients showed significantly lower normalized Chao1 diversity. Batch-mates among the samples co-clustered strongly by F measure.

The sample consisted of blood. This sequence originates from a girl aged 10 to 17 with multiple sclerosis. V usage is TRBV18 and J usage is TRBJ2-1; 11 bases line up with TRBD1. The CDR3 region is CASSNTGTGGYNEQFF. The CDR3 DNA follows: TGTGCCAGCTCGAATACCGGGACAGGGGGATACAATGAGCAGTTCTTC.